The 16 T cell receptor beta chains presented below share a single source sample, sequenced in a study of cytotoxic CD8 clonotypes in ibrutinib-treated CLL. Assay: immunoSEQ multiplex PCR; the TCRdb copy retains only in-frame clones and omits some. The data show about 97,000 clones, approximately 80% seen once. The material sequenced was PBMCs, taken after 24 months of ibrutinib treatment. These TCRs come from a human donor with chronic lymphocytic leukemia.

This sequence joins TRBV28 and TRBJ1-4; D perhaps matches TRBD1 (5 bases). The germline V gene encodes CDR1 MDHEN and CDR2 SYDVKM. This CDR3 spans 12 amino acids. The V and J ends lost 5 bases and 8 bases respectively, with 9 bases between them. The CDR3 protein is CASSQRGEKLFF. The DNA for the CDR3 is TGTGCCAGCAGTCAGAGGGGCGAAAAACTGTTTTTT.

This chain uses TRBV6-1 with TRBJ1-5; no firm D call. Between the trimmed V and J ends, which lost 2 bases and 1 base, there was a span of 12 bases. In germline, CDR1 is MNHNS, CDR2 SASEGT. The CDR3 is 16 residues long. CDR3 region: CASSERAVRSNQPQHF. The CDR3 nucleotides are TGTGCCAGCAGTGAAAGGGCAGTCCGAAGCAATCAGCCCCAGCATTTT.

J is TRBJ1-1 and V is TRBV10-3, with a weak D call TRBD1 (6 bases). The CDR3 sequence is 14 residues long. Germline CDR1 reads ENHRY; CDR2 reads SYGVKD. The V gene lost 6 bases and the J gene lost 7 bases, with 18 bases spanning the gap. This CDR3 reads CAISSVGGAGEAFF. DNA of the CDR3: TGTGCCATCAGCAGTGTAGGGGGTGCGGGTGAAGCTTTCTTT.

The sample holds one count of this clone. The rearrangement uses TRBV9 and TRBJ2-7, with D tentatively TRBD2 (6 bases). CDR1 SGDLS and CDR2 YYNGEE come from the germline V gene. This CDR3 spans 13 amino acids. Trimming removed 4 bases from V and 3 bases from J, with 11 bases in between. The CDR3 here is CASSTGLNYEQYF. The DNA for the CDR3 is TGTGCCAGCAGCACAGGACTAAACTACGAGCAGTACTTC.

V usage is TRBV28 and J usage is TRBJ2-2; 8 bases are shared with TRBD1. The CDR3 extends over 14 amino acids. Germline CDR1 is MDHEN and CDR2 is SYDVKM. Germline trimming cut 7 bases from V and 3 bases from J; bases unmatched to any gene: 4. The CDR3 spells CASTDREYTGELFF. CDR3 in DNA: TGTGCCAGCACGGACAGGGAGTACACCGGGGAGCTGTTTTTT.

In nucleotides, the CDR3 is TGCAGTGCTAGTCCCGTAGAGACCCAGTACTTC. This gives the protein CSASPVETQYF. The chain couples TRBV20-1 to TRBJ2-5; D is undetermined. CDR1 is DFQATT, CDR2 SNEGSKA, per germline (reference sequence). The V and J ends lost 3 bases and 4 bases respectively, with 6 bases between them. The CDR3 has 11 residues.

This clone was observed many times. The rearrangement joins TRBV7-9 to TRBJ1-1, with TRBD1 identical over 11 bases. The germline CDR1 and CDR2 sequences are SEHNR and FQNEAQ (reference sequence). Trimming at V came to 7 bases and at J to 6 bases, leaving 7 bases not matched to a gene. The CDR3 runs to 14 residues. The CDR3 bases are TGTGCCAGCACCTACGGACAGGGGGCAGCTGAAGCTTTCTTT. Residues: CASTYGQGAAEAFF.

The gene calls are TRBV4-1 and TRBJ1-5; TRBD1 matches at 7 bases. This CDR3 has 16 residues. Per germline, CDR1 MGHRA and CDR2 YSYEKL. After removal of 1 base from V and 2 bases from J, the junction contained 5 bases not matched to a gene. DNA of the CDR3: TGCGCCAGCAGCCAAGCTTTCCAGGGGGGCAATCAGCCCCAGCATTTT. Translating gives CASSQAFQGGNQPQHF.

The chain couples TRBV5-1 to TRBJ2-7; D is unresolved. Per the germline V gene, CDR1 is SGHRS and CDR2 is YFSETQ. The CDR3 is 16 amino acids. The V and J ends lost 7 bases and 4 bases respectively, with 24 bases between them. CDR3 bases: TGCGCCAGCGGCGGCCGAGGCTCCGCTCTAGAGTACGAGCAGTACTTC. Protein product: CASGGRGSALEYEQYF.

In its sample, this clone was seen a few times. The chain recombines TRBV18 with TRBJ2-2; D uncertain. Germline CDR1 reads KGHSH; CDR2 reads LQKENI. V lost 1 base and J 2 bases, leaving 8 bases between the germline ends. This CDR3 comprises 15 residues. CDR3 sequence: CASSPRKGNTGELFF. The DNA of the CDR3 is TGTGCCAGCTCACCACGGAAGGGTAACACCGGGGAGCTGTTTTTT.

V is TRBV18 and J is TRBJ1-3; D call uncertain. The V end was cut by 3 bases, the J end by 7 bases, with 16 bases between. In germline, CDR1 is KGHSH, CDR2 LQKENI. CDR3 length equals 15 residues. The CDR3 sequence: CASSPATGLQNTIYF. In DNA, the CDR3 is TGTGCCAGCTCACCGGCGACGGGTCTCCAGAACACCATATATTTT.

V gene TRBV11-2 combines with J gene TRBJ2-2; no firm D call. CDR1 is SGHAT and CDR2 is FQNNGV in the germline V gene. Trimming pared 5 bases from V and 7 bases from J, leaving 8 bases between. The CDR3 is 12 residues long. CDR3 loop: CASSPSHGELFF. The CDR3 DNA reads TGTGCCAGCAGCCCGAGCCACGGGGAGCTGTTTTTT.

The J gene is TRBJ2-2, the V gene TRBV7-3; D is undetermined. The CDR3 extends over 16 amino acids. Germline-derived CDR1 and CDR2 are SGHTA and FQGTGA. Trimming pared 4 bases from V and 6 bases from J, leaving 18 bases between. The CDR3 DNA reads TGTGCCAGCAGCTCAACCGACATTTCAGGTTCCGGGGAGCTGTTTTTT. Encoded protein: CASSSTDISGSGELFF.

The J gene is TRBJ2-7, the V gene TRBV9, with TRBD2 matching over 8 bases. In germline, CDR1 is SGDLS, CDR2 YYNGEE. Trimming at V came to 1 base and at J to 0 bases, leaving 3 bases not matched to a gene. This CDR3 has 15 residues. CDR3 nucleotides: TGTGCCAGCAGCGTAAGGAGCGGGAGCTCCTACGAGCAGTACTTC. Its translation is CASSVRSGSSYEQYF.

The chain has TRBV29-1 and TRBJ1-2, with a possible D match to TRBD1 (5 bases). The V gene's germline CDR1 is SQVTM and CDR2 ANQGSEA. This CDR3 comprises 13 residues. Trimming cost V 6 bases and J 0 bases, with 11 bases left between them. CDR3 region: CSVTVIANYGYTF. DNA for the CDR3: TGCAGCGTGACAGTTATAGCTAACTATGGCTACACCTTC. Full variable domain (missing parts from reference TRBV29-1 and TRBJ1-2): SAVISQKPSRDICQRGTSLTIQCQVDSQVTMMFWYRQQPGQSLTLIATANQGSEATYESGFVIDKFPISRPNLTFSTLTVSNMSPEDSSIYLCSVTVIANYGYTFGSGTRLTVV.

In this sample, this clone turned up once. This sequence joins TRBV19 and TRBJ1-1, with TRBD1 as a possible D gene (6 bases). The CDR3 length is 14 residues. With 1 base removed from V and 1 base from J, the gap between germline ends came to 7 bases. The germline CDR1 and CDR2 sequences are LNHDA and SQIVND (reference sequence). The CDR3 is CASSIGRGNTEAFF. CDR3 nucleotide sequence: TGTGCCAGTAGTATAGGCAGGGGGAACACTGAAGCTTTCTTT.